This TCR beta chain is drawn from a study of blood T cell repertoires in COVID-19. Whole-study context: T cells, B-cell-depleted T cells, or PBMCs supplied cDNA or gDNA.

The participants were between roughly 18 and 90 years old and came from roughly 24 US areas. Clinical histories supplied by participants themselves formed the basis of cohort assignment. This clone has only a few counts. Data came from immunoSEQ multiplex PCR; TCRdb stores just in-frame clones and leaves some out. This table has roughly 330,000 clones, nearly 90% appearing once. Deletions cut 5 bases from V and 1 base from J, with 17 bases between. Looked up from germline, CDR1 is PRHDT and CDR2 is FYEKMQ (reference sequence). The CDR3 is 16 amino acids. V usage is TRBV13 and J usage is TRBJ1-1; D might be TRBD1 (6 bases). The source material was PBMCs or T cells enriched from blood (not recorded which). The sequence was obtained from a woman aged 25 to 45 who had recovered from COVID-19. CDR3 loop: CASSKLTTGPNTEAFF. Here the CDR3 DNA reads TGTGCCAGCAGCAAATTAACGACAGGACCGAACACTGAAGCTTTCTTT.